These T cell receptor beta chains were read from a single sample in a study of monozygotic twins with inflammatory bowel disease. Reanalyzing the 5' RACE reads, TCRdb keeps one entry per CDR3 protein, without DNA. The sample totals more than 300,000 distinct CDR3 sequences. Sequencing was performed on blood. The receptors here all came from a human donor with ulcerative colitis or Crohn's disease, or a healthy co-twin of an affected twin (not recorded which). CDR3s include the opening cysteine and the closing phenylalanine or tryptophan.

j_call v_call cdr3_aa
TRBJ2-7 TRBV29-1 CSVSTPTSGGFYEQYF
TRBJ2-1 TRBV2 CASARGGSRYNEQFF
TRBJ2-6 TRBV4-1 CASSQRALSSGANVLTF
TRBJ1-5 TRBV7-2 CASSLDATGGNQPQHF
TRBJ2-3 TRBV6-5 CASSYVLAGGLIDTQYF
TRBJ2-4 TRBV7-6 CASSLPGPIAKNIQYF
TRBJ2-5 TRBV11-2 CASRRASWGRETQYF
TRBJ1-5 TRBV12-3/TRBV12-4 CASSTGQVGNQPQHF
TRBJ1-2 TRBV7-2 CASSLQVIVSNYGYTF
TRBJ1-1 TRBV12-3/TRBV12-4 CASSLQDRETEAFF